This T cell receptor beta chain emerged from a study of radiation and T cells in renal cell carcinoma. Study-level points and caveats: Irradiated tumors had higher TCR clonality than control tumors.

Stated treatment: treatment-naive control, cytoreductive nephrectomy. Control tumors came from a handful of females and 11 males, aged roughly 40 to 90. Clones were read by immunoSEQ multiplex PCR, and TCRdb kept only the in-frame ones, dropping some. The table has approximately 12,000 clones, over 60% seen once. V lost 2 bases, J lost 7 bases, and 9 bases lay in between. CDR1 is MNHNY and CDR2 is SVGAGI in the germline V gene (reference sequence). This CDR3 contains 13 residues. As for this clone: The antigen remains undetermined.

The V gene is TRBV6-6, the J gene TRBJ2-1; no firm D call. Source: tumor tissue, taken from a patient whose treatment was nephrectomy without radiotherapy. The clonotype originates from a woman aged 80 or over with renal cell carcinoma. DNA of the CDR3: TGTGCCAGCAGTTACAGCCCGGCGAATGAGCAGTTCTTC. Protein sequence: CASSYSPANEQFF.